This T cell receptor (beta chain) was documented in a study of siplizumab effects on memory and regulatory T cells. V dropped 6 bases and J dropped 1; count of bases not matched to a gene: 6. Per the germline V gene, CDR1 is MNHEY and CDR2 is SVGAGI. CDR3 length: 15 amino acids. Clones were sequenced by immunoSEQ multiplex PCR, and TCRdb holds only the in-frame ones, with some missing. The sample contains just under 85,000 clones, about 87% of which appear only once. Study-wide results and limits: Naive or memory phenotype was unassignable for roughly 75-97% of proliferating CD4+ or CD8+ clones. Tregs proliferating in siplizumab cultures lacked confirmation of their suppressive function. Greater diversity than memory cells seemed evident in naive T cells, which also appeared to be major alloresponse contributors.

To note about this clone: Its antigen remains unidentified.

This receptor was identified in a human donor in good health. The chain carries TRBV6-5 and TRBJ2-3; 8 positions match TRBD1. The sample consisted of Tregs sorted from blood. In DNA, the CDR3 is TGTGCCAGCAGCCTCCAGGGGGCTGGCACAGATACGCAGTATTTT. It codes for CASSLQGAGTDTQYF.